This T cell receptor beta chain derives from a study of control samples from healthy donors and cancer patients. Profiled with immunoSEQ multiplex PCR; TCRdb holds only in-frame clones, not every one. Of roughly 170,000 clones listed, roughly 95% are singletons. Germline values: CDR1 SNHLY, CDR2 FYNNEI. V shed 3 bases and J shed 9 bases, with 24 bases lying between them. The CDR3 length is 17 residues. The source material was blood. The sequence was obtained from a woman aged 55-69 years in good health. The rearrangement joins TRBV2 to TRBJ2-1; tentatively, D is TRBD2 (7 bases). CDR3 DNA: TGTGCCAGCAGTGAGGCAATTTTAGGGGGGGGCCGTGGTGAGCAGTTCTTC. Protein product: CASSEAILGGGRGEQFF. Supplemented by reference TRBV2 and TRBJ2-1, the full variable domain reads EPEVTQTPSHQVTQMGQEVILRCVPISNHLYFYWYRQILGQKVEFLVSFYNNEISEKSEIFDDQFSVERPDGSNFTLKIRSTKLEDSAMYFCASSEAILGGGRGEQFFGPGTRLTVL.